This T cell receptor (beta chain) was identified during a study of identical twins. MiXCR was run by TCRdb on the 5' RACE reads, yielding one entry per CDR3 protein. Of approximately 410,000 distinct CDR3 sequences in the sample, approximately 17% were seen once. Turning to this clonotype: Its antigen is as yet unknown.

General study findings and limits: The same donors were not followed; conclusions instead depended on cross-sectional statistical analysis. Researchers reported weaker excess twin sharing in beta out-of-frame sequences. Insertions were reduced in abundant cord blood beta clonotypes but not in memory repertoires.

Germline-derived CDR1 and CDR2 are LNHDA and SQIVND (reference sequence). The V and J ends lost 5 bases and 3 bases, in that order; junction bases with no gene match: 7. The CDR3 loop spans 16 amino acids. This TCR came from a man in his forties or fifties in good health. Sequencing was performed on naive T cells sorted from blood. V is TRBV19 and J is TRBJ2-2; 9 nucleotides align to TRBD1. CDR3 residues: CASSPWTGEDTGELFF. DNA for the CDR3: TGTGCCAGTAGTCCCTGGACAGGGGAGGACACCGGGGAGCTGTTTTTT. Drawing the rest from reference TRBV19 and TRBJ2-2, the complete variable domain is DGGITQSPKYLFRKEGQNVTLSCEQNLNHDAMYWYRQDPGQGLRLIYYSQIVNDFQKGDIAEGYSVSREKKESFPLTVTSAQKNPTAFYLCASSPWTGEDTGELFFGEGSRLTVL.